The 29 T cell receptor beta chains listed next were all sequenced from one sample in a study of T cell responses to AZD1222 COVID-19 vaccine. Using immunoSEQ multiplex PCR, the repertoire was profiled, and TCRdb retains in-frame clones only, with some absent. Of 100,000 to 120,000 clones in the sample, nearly 90% were seen once. The starting material was peripheral blood, obtained on day 0 of AZD1222 vaccination. These receptors were obtained from an adult in good health.

This clone occurred once. The chain has TRBV6-5 and TRBJ2-2; TRBD1 matches at 10 bases. Germline values: CDR1 MNHEY, CDR2 SVGAGI. The CDR3 runs to 15 residues. With V trimmed by 10 bases and J by 2 bases, 7 bases remained unmatched. For the CDR3, the DNA is TGTGCCATCCCAGGACAGGGGGTAAACACCGGGGAGCTGTTTTTT. The encoded protein is CAIPGQGVNTGELFF.

As regards this clone: At one boundary the junction diverges from the germline segment, which might be a read error. The gene calls are TRBV7-7 and TRBJ2-7; 9 nucleotides align to TRBD2. The CDR3 covers 16 residues. Germline assignment: CDR1 SSHAT and CDR2 FNYEAQ (reference sequence). The CDR3 coding sequence is TGTGCTAGCAGCTCTAGGAGCGGGAGGAGCTCCTACGAGCAGTACTTC. It specifies CASSSRSGRSSYEQYF.

This chain connects TRBV27 to TRBJ1-6; possibly TRBD1 for D (6 bases). Trimming removed 0 bases at V and 10 bases at J, with 10 bases between. The CDR3 runs to 14 residues. Germline V CDR1 and CDR2: MNHEY, SMNVEV (reference sequence). As DNA, the CDR3 is TGTGCCAGCAGTTTATCCAGGGGAGAGTCACCCCTCCACTTT. The encoded protein is CASSLSRGESPLHF.

The J gene is TRBJ1-4, the V gene TRBV30, with 7 nucleotides matching TRBD1. Germline lookup yields CDR1 GTSNPN and CDR2 SVGIG (reference sequence). With V trimmed by 3 bases and J by 2 bases, 3 bases remained unmatched. This CDR3 is built from 14 residues. CDR3 sequence: CAWRVGQTNEKLFF. The CDR3 DNA reads TGTGCCTGGAGGGTGGGACAGACTAATGAAAAACTGTTTTTT.

The chain joins TRBV7-6 to TRBJ2-5; 9 nucleotides match TRBD2. There are 16 residues in the CDR3. The V and J ends lost 5 bases and 5 bases, in that order; junction bases with no gene match: 12. CDR1 and CDR2 (germline): SGHVS, FNYEAQ. The DNA for the CDR3 is TGTGCCAGCAGCCCCGGACTAGCGACGGGATCGGAGACCCAGTACTTC. Protein product: CASSPGLATGSETQYF.

The chain uses TRBV29-1 and TRBJ2-1; possibly TRBD1 for D (6 bases). This CDR3 comprises 13 residues. Germline CDR1 reads SQVTM; CDR2 reads ANQGSEA. Trimming left V 4 bases short and J 4 bases short, with 11 bases between. The CDR3 here is CSVAGQTYNEQFF. In nucleotides, the CDR3 is TGCAGCGTTGCGGGACAAACTTACAATGAGCAGTTCTTC.

J is TRBJ2-2 and V is TRBV4-2, with D tentatively TRBD2 (6 bases). The CDR3 consists of 15 residues. The germline gives CDR1 LGHNA, CDR2 YNFKEQ. Between the trimmed V and J ends, which lost 4 bases and 7 bases, there was a span of 16 bases. CDR3 DNA: TGTGCCAGCAGCCCGTCGGGCGGGATAGGCGGGGAGCTGTTTTTT. Protein: CASSPSGGIGGELFF.

The V call is TRBV28, the J call TRBJ1-2; D is undetermined. The CDR3 has 13 amino acids. The germline CDR1 and CDR2 sequences are MDHEN and SYDVKM. With 5 bases removed from V and 4 bases from J, the gap between germline ends came to 11 bases. CDR3 residues: CASSPPLFYGYTF. CDR3 coding DNA: TGTGCCAGCAGTCCTCCTCTGTTCTATGGCTACACCTTC.

This clone came up once. The chain employs TRBV4-3 and TRBJ1-5, with unresolved D. V dropped 0 bases and J dropped 5 bases, with 5 bases sitting between them. The CDR3 extends over 13 amino acids. In germline, CDR1 is LGHNA, CDR2 YSLEER. The CDR3 sequence: CASSQDRDQPQHF. The CDR3 nucleotides are TGCGCCAGCAGCCAAGATAGGGATCAGCCCCAGCATTTT.

The chain carries TRBV5-8 and TRBJ1-2; D gene unclear. Trimming pared 0 bases from V and 0 bases from J, leaving 6 bases between. The CDR3 has 14 amino acids. Germline V lookup: CDR1 SGHTS, CDR2 YDEGEE. The chain's CDR3 is CASSLGGANYGYTF. As DNA, the CDR3 is TGTGCCAGCAGCTTGGGGGGAGCTAACTATGGCTACACCTTC.

This rearrangement joins TRBV2 to TRBJ2-7; D is undetermined. In germline, CDR1 is SNHLY, CDR2 FYNNEI. V was cut by 7 bases and J by 3 bases, with 7 bases left in between. The CDR3 totals 11 residues. CDR3 in amino acids: CASTFHYEQYF. For the CDR3, the DNA is TGTGCCAGCACTTTTCACTACGAGCAGTACTTC.

For this clone: This specimen includes other DNA sequences encoding the same CDR3. The chain combines TRBV27 with TRBJ2-7; TRBD2 is a possible D gene (7 bases). Germline loops: CDR1 MNHEY, CDR2 SMNVEV (reference sequence). The CDR3 length is 14 residues. With 8 bases removed from V and 5 bases from J, the gap between germline ends came to 19 bases. CDR3: CASGRGGGEDEQYF. The CDR3 DNA is TGTGCCAGCGGTCGAGGGGGGGGAGAGGACGAGCAGTACTTC.

This clone was counted once. The V gene is TRBV28, the J gene TRBJ2-1; 7 positions match TRBD2. CDR3 size: 15 residues. The V gene end was trimmed by 2 bases and the J gene end by 7 bases; junction bases not matched to a gene: 8. CDR1 and CDR2 (germline): MDHEN, SYDVKM. The CDR3 sequence is CASSLGLTSRNEQFF. The CDR3, as DNA: TGTGCCAGCAGTTTAGGGTTGACTAGCAGGAATGAGCAGTTCTTC. The whole variable domain, filled in from reference TRBV28 and TRBJ2-1, reads DVKVTQSSRYLVKRTGEKVFLECVQDMDHENMFWYRQDPGLGLRLIYFSYDVKMKEKGDIPEGYSVSREKKERFSLILESASTNQTSMYLCASSLGLTSRNEQFFGPGTRLTVL.

V and J are TRBV3-1 (or the pseudogene TRBV3-2) and TRBJ1-2; D is undetermined. The length of the CDR3 is 14 residues. Looked up from germline, CDR1 is LGHDT and CDR2 is YNNKEL (reference sequence). The V end lost 1 base, the J end lost 5 bases, and 11 bases lay between the germline ends. CDR3 nucleotides: TGTGCCAGCAGCCAAGTCCCAACTTCGTATGGCTACACCTTC. It encodes CASSQVPTSYGYTF.

A single count supports this clone. The chain uses TRBV21-1 and TRBJ2-2. TRBV21-1 is reported as a pseudogene. The CDR3 spans 13 residues. CDR3 amino acids: CASPESAYGELFF. CDR3 coding DNA: TGTGCCAGCCCCGAGTCGGCATACGGGGAGCTGTTTTTT.

The chain links TRBV11-2 to TRBJ2-7; D gene unclear. Looked up from germline, CDR1 is SGHAT and CDR2 is FQNNGV. This CDR3 is built from 11 residues. Trimming removed 6 bases from V and 6 bases from J, with 9 bases in between. CDR3 region: CASSSVGEQYF. For the CDR3, the DNA is TGTGCCAGCAGTTCCGTCGGCGAGCAGTACTTC.

The V call is TRBV9, the J call TRBJ1-5, with D tentatively TRBD1 (6 bases). This CDR3 is built from 15 residues. CDR1 is SGDLS and CDR2 is YYNGEE in the germline V gene. Trimming cost V 4 bases and J 3 bases, with 14 bases left between them. As DNA, the CDR3 is TGTGCCAGCAGCCCTAGTGGGGACATCAATCAGCCCCAGCATTTT. Protein: CASSPSGDINQPQHF.

The rearrangement joins TRBV28 to TRBJ1-5, with D possibly matching TRBD1 (5 bases). V was pared by 8 bases and J by 1 base, with 15 bases between. This CDR3 has 15 residues. Germline assignment: CDR1 MDHEN and CDR2 SYDVKM. DNA of the CDR3: TGTGCCAGCGTGGGGGGAGGCAGGAGCAATCAGCCCCAGCATTTT. Its protein is CASVGGGRSNQPQHF. The whole variable domain, remainder taken from reference TRBV28 and TRBJ1-5, is DVKVTQSSRYLVKRTGEKVFLECVQDMDHENMFWYRQDPGLGLRLIYFSYDVKMKEKGDIPEGYSVSREKKERFSLILESASTNQTSMYLCASVGGGRSNQPQHFGDGTRLSIL.

This chain uses TRBV5-4 with TRBJ2-2; D is perhaps TRBD1 (5 bases). CDR1 is SGHNT and CDR2 is YYREEE in the germline V gene (reference sequence). The CDR3 is made up of 17 amino acids. The ends were cut back, 1 base at V and 2 bases at J, with 15 bases in the middle. CDR3 in amino acids: CASSLIGREGNTGELFF. CDR3 bases: TGTGCCAGCAGCTTGATCGGCAGGGAAGGAAACACCGGGGAGCTGTTTTTT.

This clone was found a few times. The rearrangement links TRBV2 to TRBJ2-3; 8 positions agree with TRBD2. J gave up 0 bases and V 4 bases, and 3 bases lay outside the gene matches. The germline gives CDR1 SNHLY, CDR2 FYNNEI. The CDR3 is 15 amino acids. CDR3 loop: CASSGVAGSTDTQYF. As DNA, the CDR3 is TGTGCCAGCAGTGGGGTAGCGGGGAGCACAGATACGCAGTATTTT.

The chain recombines TRBV5-1 with TRBJ2-3; TRBD2 matches 9 bases. Trimming removed 1 base from V and 0 bases from J; junction bases left unmatched: 3. The CDR3 extends over 16 amino acids. Germline V gene lookup returns CDR1 SGHRS and CDR2 YFSETQ. CDR3 sequence: CASSLPSGTSTDTQYF. CDR3 DNA sequence: TGCGCCAGCAGCTTGCCTAGCGGGACTAGCACAGATACGCAGTATTTT.

This clone was detected once. V and J are TRBV30 and TRBJ1-2, with D unresolved. The CDR3 loop spans 14 amino acids. Germline V gives CDR1 GTSNPN, CDR2 SVGIG (reference sequence). Trimming removed 4 bases at V and 0 bases at J, with 12 bases between. CDR3 protein: CAWIWSSTNYGYTF. Written as DNA, the CDR3 is TGTGCCTGGATATGGTCTTCGACTAACTATGGCTACACCTTC.

The V gene is TRBV6-5, the J gene TRBJ2-7, with D tentatively TRBD1 (5 bases). The V gene's germline CDR1 is MNHEY and CDR2 SVGAGI. The CDR3 contains 12 residues. V was trimmed by 5 bases and J by 7 bases, leaving 12 bases between them. The CDR3 spells CASSRQPYEQYF. CDR3 in DNA: TGTGCCAGCAGTAGACAGCCTTATGAGCAGTACTTC.

V usage is TRBV7-6 and J usage is TRBJ2-2; 10 bases align to TRBD2. CDR1 is SGHVS and CDR2 is FNYEAQ in the germline V gene. The CDR3 has 14 amino acids. V dropped 6 bases and J dropped 3; count of bases not matched to a gene: 1. CDR3 coding DNA: TGTGCCAGCAGAGCGGGGGGGTACACCGGGGAGCTGTTTTTT. Translation gives CASRAGGYTGELFF. The variable domain in full, completed from reference TRBV7-6 and TRBJ2-2, reads GAGVSQSPRYKVTKRGQDVALRCDPISGHVSLYWYRQALGQGPEFLTYFNYEAQQDKSGLPNDRFSAERPEGSISTLTIQRTEQRDSAMYRCASRAGGYTGELFFGEGSRLTVL.

The chain joins TRBV28 to TRBJ2-4, with D perhaps matching TRBD1 (6 bases). Trimming cost V 5 bases and J 7 bases, with 12 bases left between them. Germline V gene data show CDR1 as MDHEN and CDR2 as SYDVKM. The CDR3 loop spans 13 amino acids. This CDR3 is CASSRDTPNIQYF. CDR3 nucleotide sequence: TGTGCCAGCAGTCGGGACACACCGAACATTCAGTACTTC.

This chain uses TRBV19 with TRBJ1-3, with D possibly TRBD1 on 6 matching bases. CDR1 is LNHDA and CDR2 is SQIVND in the germline V gene (reference sequence). V lost 7 bases, J lost 0 bases, and 19 bases lay in between. This CDR3 is 17 amino acids long. In DNA, the CDR3 is TGTGCCAGTATCAAGCCGGGGGGCAGTCACTCTGGAAACACCATATATTTT. Translation: CASIKPGGSHSGNTIYF.

This rearrangement joins TRBV4-1 to TRBJ2-2; 8 nucleotides line up with TRBD1. Trimming removed 9 bases from V and 5 bases from J; junction bases left unmatched: 11. The CDR3 length is 15 residues. Germline V gene data show CDR1 as MGHRA and CDR2 as YSYEKL. CDR3 nucleotides: TGCGCCAGTGCTTCTCAGGGGGCCAGGACCGGGGAGCTGTTTTTT. Translated: CASASQGARTGELFF.

This sequence joins TRBV9 and TRBJ2-1, with a possible D match to TRBD1 (5 bases). This CDR3 contains 15 residues. CDR1 is SGDLS and CDR2 is YYNGEE in the germline V gene. With 0 bases removed from V and 4 bases from J, the gap between germline ends came to 11 bases. The CDR3 loop is CASSVEDTKYNEQFF. The CDR3 DNA reads TGTGCCAGCAGCGTAGAGGACACCAAGTACAATGAGCAGTTCTTC.

The chain couples TRBV7-2 to TRBJ2-5; 16 nucleotides line up with TRBD2. V was clipped by 7 bases and J by 4 bases; unmatched bases: 15. Germline V gives CDR1 SGHTA, CDR2 FQGNSA. CDR3 size: 19 residues. The CDR3 bases are TGTGCCAGCACCCGCGCGGGACTAGCGGGGGGGCAGGAGGGAGAGACCCAGTACTTC. Translated: CASTRAGLAGGQEGETQYF. Full variable domain (remainder filled in from reference TRBV7-2 and TRBJ2-5): GAGVSQSPSNKVTEKGKDVELRCDPISGHTALYWYRQSLGQGLEFLIYFQGNSAPDKSGLPSDRFSAERTGGSVSTLTIQRTQQEDSAVYLCASTRAGLAGGQEGETQYFGPGTRLLVL.